A selection of T cell receptor beta chains follows, all from one sample in a study of T cells in Graves' hyperthyroidism and ophthalmopathy. In TCRdb, the multiplex PCR reads were re-called with MiXCR into one record per CDR3 protein. The sample has about 270,000 distinct CDR3 sequences; around 22% are singletons. The sample taken for sequencing was blood. These TCRs come from a man in his thirties or forties with Graves' ophthalmopathy. Both conserved end residues are part of each CDR3. D genes are given only for firm matches. For some rows the clone size is stated as once, few or many, or as a class when expanded; others skip it.

D gene,J gene,clone size,V gene,CDR3 DNA,CDR3 protein
TRBD1,TRBJ1-2,.,TRBV6-1,TGTGCCAGCAGCCGGGAGAACAGGGGAGGCTATGGCTACACCTTC,CASSRENRGGYGYTF
TRBD2,TRBJ2-1,many,TRBV12-3/TRBV12-4,TGTGCCAGCACCCTTGGGGGGGGGGCCTACAATGAGCAGTTCTTC,CASTLGGGAYNEQFF
.,TRBJ2-1,many,TRBV30,TGTGCCTTACATCGAAAGGGGGTAGTAAATGAGCAGTTCTTC,CALHRKGVVNEQFF
.,TRBJ1-6,few,TRBV10-3,TGTGCCATCACCGAGGGAACGGGGTCACCCCTCCACTTT,CAITEGTGSPLHF
.,TRBJ2-3,few,TRBV25-1,TGTGCCAGCTCTGGATCCTCTCCTAGCACAGATACGCAGTATTTT,CASSGSSPSTDTQYF
TRBD2,TRBJ2-7,few,TRBV20-1,TGCAGTGCTAGAGATCCTGACACTTCGGGGGGGTACGAGCAGTACTTC,CSARDPDTSGGYEQYF
TRBD2,TRBJ2-2,many,TRBV11-2,TGTGCCAGCAGACGACTAGCGGGTCGTATCACCGGGGAGCTGTTTTTT,CASRRLAGRITGELFF
.,TRBJ2-1,.,TRBV20-1,TGCAGTGCCCTGACTGACAATGAGCAGTTCTTC,CSALTDNEQFF
TRBD1,TRBJ2-7,.,TRBV10-3,TGTGCCATCAGATCCGGACAGGGGATCACCTACGAGCAGTACTTC,CAIRSGQGITYEQYF
.,TRBJ2-3,many,TRBV5-1,TGCGCCAGCAGCCTCGGAGGGCGGGACACAGATACGCAGTATTTT,CASSLGGRDTDTQYF
TRBD1,TRBJ2-3,few,TRBV5-6,TGTGCCAGCAGCTTGACGACAGGGGTGGATACGCAGTATTTT,CASSLTTGVDTQYF
.,TRBJ2-3,.,TRBV28,TGTGCCAGCAGTTCTACGTGGGGGATCACAGATACGCAGTATTTT,CASSSTWGITDTQYF
TRBD2,TRBJ2-1,.,TRBV20-1,TGCAGTGCCCCCGGACTAGCGGTTTTGAGCTCCTACAATGAGCAGTTCTTC,CSAPGLAVLSSYNEQFF
.,TRBJ2-5,.,TRBV11-2,TGTGCCAGCAGCTCGGACTGGTCGGAGACCCAGTACTTC,CASSSDWSETQYF
TRBD1,TRBJ1-5,many,TRBV2,TGTGCCAGCACTACCGGGACAGGGGAACAGCCCCAGCATTTT,CASTTGTGEQPQHF
.,TRBJ1-1,.,TRBV28,TGTGCCAGCAGTCCCCGGGGGAGGGGACGGCCGATTGAAGCTTTCTTT,CASSPRGRGRPIEAFF
.,TRBJ2-1,.,TRBV27,TGTGCCAGCAGTTTATACTTAGGCGCTGAGCAGTTCTTC,CASSLYLGAEQFF
.,TRBJ2-3,few,TRBV20-1,TGCAGTGCGAAACCGAACACAGATACGCAGTATTTT,CSAKPNTDTQYF
TRBD2,TRBJ2-7,.,TRBV25-1,TGTGCCAGCAGTGAATCCGGCGGGAGGCGGTCCCTCCGCGAGCAGTACTTC,CASSESGGRRSLREQYF
.,TRBJ2-2,few,TRBV30,TGTGCCTGGAGTGTTTCGGTCGGCACCTACGCGAACACCGGGGAGCTGTTTTTT,CAWSVSVGTYANTGELFF
TRBD1,TRBJ2-4,.,TRBV7-8,TGTGCCAGCAGCTTAACCGGACAGGGATCCAAAAACATTCAGTACTTC,CASSLTGQGSKNIQYF
.,TRBJ2-1,few,TRBV7-3,TGTGCCAGCAGCTTGGGGGGATCGGTCTACAATGAGCAGTTCTTC,CASSLGGSVYNEQFF
TRBD1,TRBJ2-3,.,TRBV20-1,TGCAGTGCTGGGGGACAGGAGGCGCAGTATTTT,CSAGGQEAQYF
TRBD2,TRBJ2-7,many,TRBV14,TGTGCCAGCAGCCAAACTAGCGGGAGTGTGCCCTACGAGCAGTACTTC,CASSQTSGSVPYEQYF
TRBD1,TRBJ1-4,.,TRBV2,TGTGCCAGCAGCCGGACAGGGGTGGAAAAACTGTTTTTT,CASSRTGVEKLFF
TRBD1,TRBJ1-3,.,TRBV9,TGTGCCAGCAGCGTCGCCGGGACAGGGTTTCAGAACACCATATATTTT,CASSVAGTGFQNTIYF
TRBD1,TRBJ2-1,many,TRBV30,TGTGCCTGGAAGTGGGACAGCCGTTACAATGAGCAGTTCTTC,CAWKWDSRYNEQFF
TRBD1,TRBJ1-6,few,TRBV5-5,TGTGCCAGCGTCCTAGGGGCAGGGGGTCGGAATTCACCCCTCCACTTT,CASVLGAGGRNSPLHF
TRBD2,TRBJ2-7,few,TRBV6-5,TGTGCCAGCAGTTACTCAACCTCCGCGGGAGTTAGCGAGCAGTACTTC,CASSYSTSAGVSEQYF
.,TRBJ2-1,many,TRBV2,TGTGCCAGCAGGAGCCTTTTACCGACCTACAATGAGCAGTTCTTC,CASRSLLPTYNEQFF
TRBD2,TRBJ2-7,.,TRBV28,TGTGCCACCCGGGGGGACCACTACGAGCAGTACTTC,CATRGDHYEQYF
TRBD2,TRBJ2-7,many,TRBV27,TGTGCCAGCAGGTTAAGCGGGGGGGGATCCTACGAGCAGTACTTC,CASRLSGGGSYEQYF
.,TRBJ1-2,.,TRBV5-6,TGTGCCAGCAGCTTGGTAGGCGAGGTGGTTGATGGCTACACCTTC,CASSLVGEVVDGYTF
.,TRBJ2-3,.,TRBV7-2,TGTGCCAGCAGCTCGAGCGGATTCACAGGTACGCAGTATTTT,CASSSSGFTGTQYF
TRBD1,TRBJ1-1,.,TRBV30,TGTGCCTGGAGTGTATCACGAACCCAGGGGGCGAACACTGAAGCTTTCTTT,CAWSVSRTQGANTEAFF
.,TRBJ2-3,few,TRBV20-1,TGCAGTGCTAGAGATCGTGGGGGACGCACAGATACGCAGTATTTT,CSARDRGGRTDTQYF
.,TRBJ2-2,.,TRBV7-9,TGTGCCAGCAGCCCTGTAGGGGGACTGTACTCCGGGGAGCTGTTTTTT,CASSPVGGLYSGELFF
.,TRBJ2-5,many,TRBV5-1,TGCGCCAGCAGTTTAGGACTCACCCGGCAAGGAGAGACCCAGTACTTC,CASSLGLTRQGETQYF
.,TRBJ1-1,.,TRBV12-3/TRBV12-4,TGTGCCAGCAGTTTTGCGCAGGGGACTGAAGCTTTCTTT,CASSFAQGTEAFF
TRBD2,TRBJ2-5,.,TRBV5-5,TGTGCCAGCAGCTTGTGGACTAGCGGGACAGAGACCCAGTACTTC,CASSLWTSGTETQYF
TRBD2,TRBJ2-1,few,TRBV24-1,TGTGCCACAGAACTTCCCGGGGGGAACAATGAGCAGTTCTTC,CATELPGGNNEQFF
TRBD1,TRBJ1-2,many,TRBV28,TGTGCCAGCAGGAAGGGGGCCAATAACTATGGCTACACCTTC,CASRKGANNYGYTF
.,TRBJ1-2,many,TRBV28,TGTGCCAGCAGTTTGGTTACCTATGGCTACACCTTC,CASSLVTYGYTF
TRBD1,TRBJ1-4,.,TRBV20-1,TGCAGTGCTCCGACAGGGGGTAACGAAAAACTGTTTTTT,CSAPTGGNEKLFF
TRBD2,TRBJ2-1,few,TRBV6-4,TGTGCCAGCAGTGACGGGCGGGAGAGTAATGAGCAGTTCTTC,CASSDGRESNEQFF
.,TRBJ2-1,.,TRBV5-1,TGCGCCAGCAGGGAACCGAGCGGAGCAGGCAATGAGCAGTTCTTC,CASREPSGAGNEQFF
TRBD1,TRBJ1-2,many,TRBV11-2,TGTGCCAGCAGCTCCTCAAGACAGGGGCGCTCCTATGGCTACACCTTC,CASSSSRQGRSYGYTF
TRBD2,TRBJ2-3,many,TRBV9,TGTGCCAGCAGCGTAATTTCGGGAGGGCCGACAGATACGCAGTATTTT,CASSVISGGPTDTQYF
TRBD1,TRBJ1-1,once,TRBV4-1,TGTGCCAGCAGCCAGGATAGACAGGGGGACACTGAAGCTTTCTTT,CASSQDRQGDTEAFF
.,TRBJ1-4,few,TRBV7-9,TGTGCCAGCCGAGGGGCCGGGGTTAACGAAAAACTGTTTTTT,CASRGAGVNEKLFF
.,TRBJ1-2,.,TRBV28,TGTGCCAGCACTTCGCGGGGGAAAGGAGAAATCTATGGCTACACCTTC,CASTSRGKGEIYGYTF